This entry lists 7 T cell receptor beta chains sequenced from one sample in a study of OX40 agonist ivuxolimab in advanced cancers. TCRdb's table, derived via immunoSEQ multiplex PCR, lists solely in-frame clones and lacks some. The sample lists about 70,000 clones; around 88% were seen once. This sample comprised CD4+ or CD8+ T cells sorted from blood, obtained in a trial of the OX40 agonist ivuxolimab. The receptors were sampled from an adult with an advanced solid tumor such as melanoma, head and neck, liver or kidney cancer.

The chain is built from TRBV5-6 and TRBJ1-1, with D hard to call. The CDR3 is made up of 18 amino acids. Trimming shortened V by 0 bases and J by 0 bases, and 18 bases separated the two germline ends. From germline, CDR1 is SGHDT and CDR2 YYEEEE. The CDR3 is CASSLAEGNWEMNTEAFF. The CDR3 nucleotides are TGTGCCAGCAGCTTGGCGGAGGGCAATTGGGAAATGAACACTGAAGCTTTCTTT.

This clone was seen a single time. The chain has TRBV5-1 and TRBJ2-1; perhaps D is TRBD1 or TRBD2 (5 bases each). The CDR3 totals 16 residues. Trimming removed 1 base from V and 2 bases from J, with 13 bases in between. CDR1 and CDR2 from the germline V gene are SGHRS and YFSETQ. Here the CDR3 reads CASSLFGAGTYNEQFF. CDR3 in DNA: TGCGCCAGCAGCTTGTTCGGGGCCGGAACCTACAATGAGCAGTTCTTC.

V is TRBV7-2 and J is TRBJ2-1; 9 bases are shared with TRBD2. This CDR3 contains 16 residues. The junction had 11 bases not matched to a gene; V was cut back by 5 bases and J by 6 bases. Germline CDR1 is SGHTA and CDR2 is FQGNSA. CDR3 protein: CASSQRGGRALNEQFF. In nucleotides, the CDR3 is TGTGCCAGCAGCCAGAGAGGCGGGAGGGCACTCAATGAGCAGTTCTTC.

The chain combines TRBV5-4 with TRBJ2-7, with D possibly matching TRBD2 (6 bases). The CDR3 extends over 15 amino acids. V gave up 3 bases and J gave up 6 bases, with 19 bases separating them. From germline, CDR1 is SGHNT and CDR2 YYREEE (reference sequence). CDR3 sequence: CASSSGAGTASEQYF. The CDR3 DNA is TGTGCCAGCAGCTCAGGAGCCGGGACTGCGTCCGAGCAGTACTTC.

The CDR3: CASSFLAGPQETQYF. The CDR3 coding sequence is TGCGCCAGCAGCTTCCTAGCGGGACCCCAAGAGACCCAGTACTTC. The J gene is TRBJ2-5, the V gene TRBV5-1; TRBD2 agrees at 9 bases. The CDR3 runs 15 residues. Germline V gene lookup returns CDR1 SGHRS and CDR2 YFSETQ. Unmatched junction bases numbered 3, after V lost 2 bases and J lost 1 base.

The V and J genes are TRBV7-9 and TRBJ2-5; D uncertain. V was pared by 5 bases and J by 1 base, with 5 bases between. Germline V gene sequence: CDR1 SEHNR, CDR2 FQNEAQ (reference sequence). This CDR3 is built from 12 residues. CDR3 loop: CASSVGQETQYF. CDR3 coding DNA: TGTGCCAGCAGCGTCGGCCAAGAGACCCAGTACTTC.

V is TRBV4-1 and J is TRBJ2-1, with 9 nucleotides matching TRBD2. J was trimmed by 2 bases and V by 0 bases; bases with no gene match: 8. There are 18 residues in the CDR3. CDR1 MGHRA and CDR2 YSYEKL come from the germline V gene. CDR3 DNA: TGCGCCAGCAGCCAAGAACTGCTAGCGGGAAAGACCTACAATGAGCAGTTCTTC. It specifies CASSQELLAGKTYNEQFF.